The rows below give T cell receptor beta chains drawn from one sample of a study of blood T cells in healthy people across ages. TCRdb re-analysed the 5' RACE reads in MiXCR, keeping a single row per CDR3 protein. The sample yields about 500,000 distinct CDR3 sequences, approximately 25% seen once. The sample also formed part of further work on T cells of mothers and their children.

Sequenced sample: blood. These receptors all come from a boy younger than 18 in good health. The CDR3 runs from the conserved cysteine through the conserved F or W. D genes are given only for firm matches. Clone size appears in some rows only: once, few, many, or a class for an expanded clone.

v_call	d_call	j_call	clone_size	cdr3_nt	cdr3_aa
TRBV10-3	NA	TRBJ1-2	NA	TGTGCCATCCGGACCCCCGAAGGCTATGGCTACACCTTC	CAIRTPEGYGYTF
TRBV5-1	TRBD1	TRBJ1-1	few	TGCGCCAGCAGCCGTCCCGGGACAGGGAACACTGAAGCTTTCTTT	CASSRPGTGNTEAFF
TRBV10-3	NA	TRBJ2-5	NA	TGTGCCATCAATGAAGACCCTCTGCTCCTCCCGGGGGCCCAGTACTTC	CAINEDPLLLPGAQYF
TRBV13	NA	TRBJ2-2	few	TGTGCCAGCAGCTTAGGGATCTATACCGGGGAGCTGTTTTTT	CASSLGIYTGELFF
TRBV27	NA	TRBJ2-7	many	TGCGCCAGCAGCTTGGGGCAGAACTACGAGCAGTACTTC	CASSLGQNYEQYF
TRBV6-2/TRBV6-3	TRBD2	TRBJ2-3	NA	TGTGCCAGCAGTTACCGAGGACTAGCGGTGACAGATACGCAGTATTTT	CASSYRGLAVTDTQYF
TRBV7-2	TRBD2	TRBJ2-6	few	TGTGCCAGCAGCTCGTTTTCCCCTAGCGGGAGGGCTTCTTCTGGGGCCAACGTCCTGACTTTC	CASSSFSPSGRASSGANVLTF
TRBV20-1	TRBD1	TRBJ1-6	NA	TGCAGTGCTCGACGGACAGGGTATTGGGAGTCACCCCTCCACTTT	CSARRTGYWESPLHF
TRBV20-1	TRBD2	TRBJ2-3	NA	TGCAGTGCTAGGAAAATAGCGGGGGAGAGCACAGATACGCAGTATTTT	CSARKIAGESTDTQYF
TRBV28	TRBD2	TRBJ2-3	NA	TGTGCCAGCAGTTTAACCTTTAGCGGGAGTCACCTTAGCGCAGATACGCAGTATTTT	CASSLTFSGSHLSADTQYF
TRBV29-1	NA	TRBJ2-3	NA	TGCAGCGTTGAAATCGCGGGATATTCCTCTAGCACAGATACGCAGTATTTT	CSVEIAGYSSSTDTQYF
TRBV15	TRBD1	TRBJ2-5	few	TGTGCCACCTGCAGCGTGGACAGGGGCGTAGAGACCCAGTACTTC	CATCSVDRGVETQYF
TRBV24-1	TRBD1	TRBJ2-2	NA	TGTGCCACCAGTGATTTGCCAGGACAGGGCGCCACCGGGGAGCTGTTTTTT	CATSDLPGQGATGELFF
TRBV7-2	TRBD2	TRBJ2-7	NA	TGTGCCAGCAGCTGGACTAGCGGGTCTACCTACGAGCAGTACTTC	CASSWTSGSTYEQYF
TRBV20-1	NA	TRBJ1-2	NA	TGCAGTGCTAGAGATTTGGTCACTTATGGCTACACCTTC	CSARDLVTYGYTF
TRBV29-1	NA	TRBJ2-7	NA	TGCAGCGTTGAAGAGAGCGAACACGAGCAGTACTTC	CSVEESEHEQYF
TRBV9	TRBD2	TRBJ2-1	NA	TGTGCCAGCAGCGTAGCGACTAGCGGGCCGAATGAGCAGTTCTTC	CASSVATSGPNEQFF
TRBV6-5	NA	TRBJ2-3	once	TGTGCCAGCAGTCCAAACAGGGAGGGCACAGATACGCAGTATTTT	CASSPNREGTDTQYF
TRBV20-1	TRBD2	TRBJ2-7	NA	TGCAGTGCTAGAGGATGGAAGCGGGACTCCTACGAGCAGTACTTC	CSARGWKRDSYEQYF
TRBV6-2/TRBV6-3	NA	TRBJ2-1	NA	TGTGCCAGCAGTTACGGGTCGATAAATGAGCAGTTCTTC	CASSYGSINEQFF
TRBV4-2	NA	TRBJ2-7	once	TGTGCCAGCAGCCAAGCGGGGACGGTGGGGCCCTACGAGCAGTACTTC	CASSQAGTVGPYEQYF
TRBV6-5	NA	TRBJ2-7	NA	TGTGCCAGCAGTTATCGCCGAAAGGGGGGCGAGCAGTACTTC	CASSYRRKGGEQYF
TRBV7-2	TRBD2	TRBJ2-1	NA	TGTGCCAGCAGCCAGAATCAGCGGGAGGGACAAGGTGAGCAGTTCTTC	CASSQNQREGQGEQFF
TRBV25-1	NA	TRBJ2-7	NA	TGTGCCAGCAGCGTGGCCTACGAGCAGTACTTC	CASSVAYEQYF
TRBV7-2	NA	TRBJ2-5	NA	TGTGCCAGCAGGGATTCCGGGACCCCAAAGGGAGAGACCCAGTACTTC	CASRDSGTPKGETQYF
TRBV7-2	TRBD1	TRBJ1-4	NA	TGTGCCAGCAGCCTCTTGACAGGGGGGAAGGAAAAACTGTTTTTT	CASSLLTGGKEKLFF
TRBV20-1	TRBD1	TRBJ1-6	many	TGCAGTGCTCGAACAGGGGACGGATCACCCCTCCACTTT	CSARTGDGSPLHF
TRBV7-3	NA	TRBJ2-1	NA	TGTGCCAGCAGCGAAGGGAATTACAATGAGCAGTTCTTC	CASSEGNYNEQFF
TRBV2	NA	TRBJ2-1	NA	TGTGCCAGCAGTGAGGCAGGGGAGGTCTACAATGAGCAGTTCTTC	CASSEAGEVYNEQFF
TRBV12-5	NA	TRBJ2-5	few	TGTGCTAGTGGTTTGACTAACACAAAGACCCAGTACTTC	CASGLTNTKTQYF
TRBV27	TRBD2	TRBJ2-1	few	TGTGCCAGCAGTCCCCGGGGGGTAGGCAATGAGCAGTTCTTC	CASSPRGVGNEQFF
TRBV6-2/TRBV6-3	NA	TRBJ2-1	NA	TGTGCCAGCAGTTACCGCGGGATTCTAAATGAGCAGTTCTTC	CASSYRGILNEQFF
TRBV28	TRBD1	TRBJ2-7	NA	TGTGCCACTCGGACAGGGAGCTCCTACGAGCAGTACTTC	CATRTGSSYEQYF
TRBV7-9	TRBD1	TRBJ1-1	NA	TGTGCCAGCAGCTCGCGGGACAGGGGGCCGGCTTTCTTT	CASSSRDRGPAFF
TRBV29-1	TRBD1	TRBJ1-1	once	TGCAGCGTTGTAGGGGGGGGACAGGGCGGTCGGGGAGCTTTCTTT	CSVVGGGQGGRGAFF
TRBV29-1	TRBD2	TRBJ2-3	NA	TGCAGCGTTGAACGGGGGACTAGGGGGGATACGCAGTATTTT	CSVERGTRGDTQYF
TRBV7-6	NA	TRBJ1-6	few	TGTGCCAGCAGCTCAGTGGGGGTTAATTCACCCCTCCACTTT	CASSSVGVNSPLHF
TRBV20-1	TRBD1	TRBJ2-7	few	TGCAGTGCGATGGACAGGGTCGCCTACGAGCAGTACTTC	CSAMDRVAYEQYF
TRBV27	TRBD1	TRBJ2-7	NA	TGTGCCAGCAGTTTCAGGGGGCCAAGCTCCTACGAGCAGTACTTC	CASSFRGPSSYEQYF
TRBV12-3/TRBV12-4	NA	TRBJ1-1	few	TGTGCCAGCAGTTTAGACAGGGTAACTGAAGCTTTCTTT	CASSLDRVTEAFF
TRBV7-2	TRBD1	TRBJ2-4	few	TGCGCCAGCAGCTTAATGGGGACAGATACAGCCAAAAACATTCAGTACTTC	CASSLMGTDTAKNIQYF
TRBV5-1	NA	TRBJ1-2	few	TGCGCCAGCTCCCGGGGCGCCCCCTATGGCTACACCTTC	CASSRGAPYGYTF
TRBV6-5	TRBD1	TRBJ2-1	NA	TGTGCCAGCAGTTACGACAGGGGGCTTGTTAATGAGCAGTTCTTC	CASSYDRGLVNEQFF
TRBV15	TRBD2	TRBJ2-1	NA	TGTGCCACCAGCGACGATCTACTAGCGGGAGTACGTGAGCAGTTCTTC	CATSDDLLAGVREQFF
TRBV11-2	NA	TRBJ2-1	NA	TGTGCCAGCAGGGAGCGGATGATCAATGAGCAGTTCTTC	CASRERMINEQFF
TRBV12-3/TRBV12-4	NA	TRBJ2-3	few	TGTGCCAGCAGAGGTTTAGGAGATACGCAGTATTTT	CASRGLGDTQYF
TRBV20-1	NA	TRBJ2-7	few	TGCAGTGCTAGAGACAGGGGAGGTTTTCAGCAGTACTTC	CSARDRGGFQQYF
TRBV7-2	NA	TRBJ2-3	few	TGTGCCAGCAGGACCGAGGGGAATACGCAGTATTTT	CASRTEGNTQYF
TRBV11-2	NA	TRBJ1-1	NA	TGTGCCAGCAGCTCAGGAGGGGCAACAAACACTGAAGCTTTCTTT	CASSSGGATNTEAFF
TRBV4-3	NA	TRBJ2-5	NA	TGCGCCAGCAGCCAAGATGTGAAGATCGTGGAGACCCAGTACTTC	CASSQDVKIVETQYF
TRBV7-3	NA	TRBJ2-7	few	TGTGCCAGCAGCTCTGACAGTACCTACGAGCAGTACTTC	CASSSDSTYEQYF